This section outlines one T cell receptor beta chain sequence together with its context. Its antigen is not identified. This record belongs to a study of cytomegalovirus exposure and HLA in healthy donors. Study outcomes and limitations: For most TCR beta V segments, an earlier analysis put the productive rate at about 87% or about 30% of the time.

Primers for the PCR totalled 60 Vbeta and 13 Jbeta. Using immunoSEQ multiplex PCR, the repertoire was profiled, and TCRdb retains in-frame clones only, with some absent. The repertoire consists of more than 150,000 clones, with roughly 80% occurring once and the leading ten covering 1.1% to 1.5%. Input material: PBMCs. The sequence came from a girl aged 5-17 years in good health and CMV-seropositive.

CDR3 coding DNA: TGTGCCAGCAGTAGGACTAGCGGGAGTACCGGGGAGCTGTTTTTT. This sequence encodes CASSRTSGSTGELFF. The V and J genes are TRBV25-1 and TRBJ2-2; 13 bases agree with TRBD2. The CDR3 runs to 15 residues. J lost 5 bases, V lost 5 bases, and 2 bases had no gene match. From germline, CDR1 is MGHDK and CDR2 SYGVNS.